These 18 T cell receptor beta chains originate from one sample sequenced in a study of beta chain features in type 1 diabetes. The isolated RNA, all of it, was reverse transcribed, so expressed TCRB transcripts were what got sequenced. Assay used: immunoSEQ multiplex PCR; TCRdb lists only in-frame clones, some missing. The sample lists 850,000 to 900,000 clones; about a sixth were seen once. The specimen was naive CD4+ T cells from blood. These receptors all come from a woman between 18 and 30 years old in good health.

This clone was detected only once. The chain joins TRBV28 to TRBJ1-3, with D uncertain. Germline CDR1 is MDHEN and CDR2 is SYDVKM. The V gene lost 0 bases and the J gene lost 0 bases, with 21 bases spanning the gap. The CDR3 has 20 residues. The CDR3 spells CASSLWSRRRTEDSGNTIYF. The CDR3 DNA reads as TGTGCCAGCAGTTTATGGTCGCGGAGACGGACGGAAGACTCTGGAAACACCATATATTTT.

This clone has a handful of counts. The CDR3 sequence is CASSGSGSEETQYF. The CDR3 DNA sequence: TGTGCCAGCAGCGGTAGCGGGAGTGAAGAGACCCAGTACTTC. V is TRBV7-2 and J is TRBJ2-5; TRBD2 matches 9 bases. CDR1 SGHTA and CDR2 FQGNSA come from the germline V gene. V was pared by 5 bases and J by 3 bases, with 4 bases of the junction left unmatched. There are 14 residues in the CDR3.

The rearrangement uses TRBV9 and TRBJ2-5, with 7 bases aligning to TRBD1. With 3 bases clipped from V and 4 bases from J, the junction kept 3 bases outside the gene matches. Germline values: CDR1 SGDLS, CDR2 YYNGEE. This CDR3 is 13 amino acids long. The CDR3 sequence: CASSEGARETQYF. The CDR3 DNA sequence: TGTGCCAGCAGCGAGGGGGCGAGAGAGACCCAGTACTTC.

This clone has a handful of counts. Other DNA sequences in the sample encode the same CDR3. The chain links TRBV7-2 to TRBJ2-1, with D possibly being TRBD2 (5 bases). The CDR3 contains 14 residues. V was clipped by 1 base and J by 7 bases, with 11 bases between them. Germline assignment: CDR1 SGHTA and CDR2 FQGNSA. CDR3 amino acids: CASSLVGSRNEQFF. The DNA of the CDR3 is TGTGCCAGCAGCTTAGTGGGGAGTCGAAATGAGCAGTTCTTC.

The gene calls are TRBV7-3 and TRBJ1-2; no reliable D call. With 3 bases removed from V and 7 bases from J, the gap between germline ends came to 24 bases. The germline CDR1 and CDR2 sequences are SGHTA and FQGTGA. This CDR3 spans 17 amino acids. In DNA, the CDR3 is TGTGCCAGCAGCTTCGGTCATCCCCAATCCGGGTTGGGTGGCTACACCTTC. Encoded protein: CASSFGHPQSGLGGYTF. Full variable domain (remainder filled in from reference TRBV7-3 and TRBJ1-2): GAGVSQTPSNKVTEKGKYVELRCDPISGHTALYWYRQSLGQGPEFLIYFQGTGAADDSGLPNDRFFAVRPEGSVSTLKIQRTERGDSAVYLCASSFGHPQSGLGGYTFGSGTRLTVV.

The chain is built from TRBV19 and TRBJ2-2; TRBD1 matches at 8 bases. Germline V gives CDR1 LNHDA, CDR2 SQIVND (reference sequence). V trimming: 6 bases; J trimming: 0 bases; junction bases outside the gene matches: 3. This CDR3 spans 15 amino acids. CDR3 residues: CASSMGQANTGELFF. As DNA, the CDR3 is TGTGCCAGTAGCATGGGACAGGCGAACACCGGGGAGCTGTTTTTT.

There are a few counts of this clone. This chain uses TRBV6-1 with TRBJ2-5, with 7 bases aligning to TRBD1. CDR3 length: 14 amino acids. With 4 bases clipped from V and 7 bases from J, the junction kept 9 bases outside the gene matches. CDR1 and CDR2 (germline): MNHNS, SASEGT. CDR3 loop: CASSGGRQGGTQYF. The CDR3 nucleotides are TGTGCCAGCAGTGGTGGACGACAGGGCGGGACCCAGTACTTC.

This clone has only one observation. This chain joins TRBV5-1 and TRBJ2-3, with 9 bases fitting TRBD2. The CDR3 spans 17 residues. Germline CDR1 SGHRS, CDR2 YFSETQ. The trim removed 2 bases at V and 2 bases at J, leaving 9 bases unmatched. The CDR3 nucleotides are TGCGCCAGCAGCTTCATATTGGCGGGAGGGTTCACAGATACGCAGTATTTT. It codes for CASSFILAGGFTDTQYF.

This clone was detected only a few times. This chain uses TRBV4-2 with TRBJ1-3; D gene ambiguous. Trimming took off 1 base at V and 0 bases at J, with 13 bases between the two ends. This CDR3 spans 17 amino acids. CDR1 is LGHNA, CDR2 YNFKEQ, per germline. CDR3 DNA: TGTGCCAGCAGCCAAGTCGCGGCAGGCCACTCTGGAAACACCATATATTTT. It translates to CASSQVAAGHSGNTIYF.

Here the CDR3 DNA reads TGTGCCAGCAGGCGCGGGAATACAAGGTCCAATGAGCAGTTCTTC. Translation gives CASRRGNTRSNEQFF. The J gene is TRBJ2-1, the V gene TRBV11-2; perhaps TRBD2 as D (6 bases). The length of the CDR3 is 15 residues. Germline V gives CDR1 SGHAT, CDR2 FQNNGV. V was shortened by 6 bases and J by 6 bases, with 18 bases between the two germline ends.

The sample holds a few counts of this clone. The V and J genes are TRBV5-6 and TRBJ1-1; D unclear. This CDR3 region has 15 residues. Trimming removed 2 bases at V and 1 base at J, with 12 bases between. Germline CDR1 is SGHDT and CDR2 is YYEEEE. CDR3 DNA sequence: TGTGCCAGCAGCTTCGGGCGCTACGGGAACACTGAAGCTTTCTTT. Translated: CASSFGRYGNTEAFF.

The chain is built from TRBV9 and TRBJ2-2; D might be TRBD1 (5 bases). Germline V CDR1 and CDR2: SGDLS, YYNGEE. This CDR3 has 15 residues. Trimming cost V 3 bases and J 7 bases, with 16 bases left between them. The CDR3 loop reads CASSAGQGFFGELFF. The DNA of the CDR3 is TGTGCCAGCAGCGCCGGACAAGGTTTTTTCGGGGAGCTGTTTTTT.

This chain connects TRBV4-2 to TRBJ2-1; perhaps TRBD1 as D (6 bases). The CDR3 totals 17 residues. Trimming shortened V by 0 bases and J by 2 bases, and 14 bases separated the two germline ends. Looked up from germline, CDR1 is LGHNA and CDR2 is YNFKEQ. CDR3 bases: TGTGCCAGCAGCCAAGATGTTGACAGGTCCCCCTACAATGAGCAGTTCTTC. Its protein product is CASSQDVDRSPYNEQFF.

This clone was picked up a small number of times. CDR3 sequence reads: CASSAPGQGSREQYF. The CDR3 nucleotides are TGTGCCAGCAGTGCGCCGGGACAGGGTTCTCGGGAGCAGTACTTC. This rearrangement joins TRBV28 to TRBJ2-7; 9 bases match TRBD1. The germline gives CDR1 MDHEN, CDR2 SYDVKM. Germline trimming cut 5 bases from V and 7 bases from J; bases unmatched to any gene: 12. The CDR3 is 15 amino acids.

This clone came up a few times. The rearrangement uses TRBV5-4 and TRBJ1-2, with D possibly matching TRBD1 (6 bases). The CDR3 spans 15 residues. Germline CDR1 reads SGHNT; CDR2 reads YYREEE (reference sequence). Trimming cost V 0 bases and J 8 bases, with 17 bases left between them. CDR3 protein: CASSLGQGSQGGYTF. The CDR3 bases are TGTGCCAGCAGCTTGGGGCAGGGATCCCAGGGGGGCTACACCTTC.

The chain carries TRBV4-3 and TRBJ2-1, with D perhaps TRBD2 (6 bases). Between the trimmed V and J ends, which lost 1 base and 0 bases, there was a span of 13 bases. The germline V gene has CDR1 LGHNA and CDR2 YSLEER. The CDR3 consists of 17 residues. CDR3 in DNA: TGCGCCAGCAGCCAAGTCGGCGGGAAGAGCTCCTACAATGAGCAGTTCTTC. Translating it yields CASSQVGGKSSYNEQFF.

The chain employs TRBV28 and TRBJ2-7; D perhaps matches TRBD2 (5 bases). Germline CDR1 MDHEN, CDR2 SYDVKM. V was pared by 2 bases and J by 7 bases, with 18 bases between. CDR3 length: 15 residues. Here the CDR3 DNA reads TGTGCCAGCAGTTTAGACCTCCGACCTACGGGGGAGCAGTACTTC. It translates to CASSLDLRPTGEQYF.

The chain carries TRBV5-6 and TRBJ1-5; D uncertain. CDR3 length equals 14 residues. Per the germline V gene, CDR1 is SGHDT and CDR2 is YYEEEE. Trimming pared 4 bases from V and 2 bases from J, leaving 10 bases between. CDR3 DNA: TGTGCCAGCAGCATAGGGTTGGGCAATCAGCCCCAGCATTTT. Its protein product is CASSIGLGNQPQHF.